A single sample gave rise to the 10 T cell receptor beta chains below, sequenced in a study of T-cell memory formation after mild COVID-19. MiXCR, applied by TCRdb to the 5' RACE reads, yields one record per CDR3 protein. The table records hundreds of thousands of distinct CDR3 sequences, approximately 29% of them present only once. The sequenced material came from PBMCs or a T cell subset sorted from them (not recorded which). Source of these receptors: an adult woman who had mild COVID-19 (a few samples of this study predate the infection). Cell type and time point are not known.

V is TRBV12-3 or TRBV12-4 and J is TRBJ1-6, with D possibly being TRBD1 (6 bases). Between the trimmed V and J ends, which lost 6 bases and 7 bases, there was a span of 22 bases. The length of the CDR3 is 17 residues. The CDR3, as DNA: TGTGCCAGCAGACTCACAGCCGGGGGCGGTATGAATTCACCCCTCCACTTT. Its translation is CASRLTAGGGMNSPLHF.

V and J are TRBV3-1 and TRBJ1-1; D remains unclear. Trimming removed 4 bases from V and 1 base from J, with 10 bases in between. The CDR3 sequence is 14 residues long. The germline V gene encodes CDR1 LGHDT and CDR2 YNNKEL (reference sequence). The CDR3 DNA reads TGTGCCAGCAGCCCACATCCACCGAACACTGAAGCTTTCTTT. Translation: CASSPHPPNTEAFF.

The chain links TRBV12-3 or TRBV12-4 to TRBJ2-3; 8 bases map to TRBD2. The CDR3 length is 13 residues. The junction had 7 bases not matched to a gene; V was cut back by 10 bases and J by 4 bases. CDR3 in DNA: TGTGCCACCGTCCGGGGGGGCGCAGATACGCAGTATTTT. It yields the protein CATVRGGADTQYF.

The CDR3 loop is CASSQDLAGGSGYTF. In nucleotides, the CDR3 is TGTGCCAGCAGCCAAGATCTTGCAGGGGGCTCTGGCTACACCTTC. The V and J genes are TRBV3-1 and TRBJ1-2; 8 bases map to TRBD1. CDR1 is LGHDT and CDR2 is YNNKEL in the germline V gene (reference sequence). CDR3 size: 15 residues. The trim removed 0 bases at V and 7 bases at J, leaving 7 bases unmatched.

The chain employs TRBV7-9 and TRBJ2-5; D could derive from TRBD1 or TRBD2 (5 bases each). With 5 bases removed from V and 5 bases from J, the gap between germline ends came to 18 bases. The CDR3 consists of 15 residues. Germline CDR1 and CDR2: SEHNR and FQNEAQ (reference sequence). In DNA, the CDR3 is TGTGCCAGCAGCCCCTTTAGGAGCGAGGGGGAGACCCAGTACTTC. Protein: CASSPFRSEGETQYF.

With regard to this clonotype: A read error is possible here, since a much larger clone lies one base away. V and J are TRBV7-6 and TRBJ2-3; D gene uncertain. The DNA end favors TRBJ1-5, so the J call may be wrong. CDR1 and CDR2 (germline): SGHVS, FNYEAQ. The CDR3 totals 14 residues. The CDR3 DNA is TGTGCCAGCAGCTCCCGTCCTAGCACAGATACGCAGCATTTT. Its translation is CASSSRPSTDTQHF.

The genes are TRBV6-5 and TRBJ2-1; D unclear. The CDR3 sequence is 13 residues long. The V gene lost 2 bases and the J gene lost 9 bases, with 11 bases spanning the gap. Germline lookup yields CDR1 MNHEY and CDR2 SVGAGI. CDR3 in amino acids: CASSYGPASEQFF. DNA for the CDR3: TGTGCCAGCAGTTACGGGCCTGCGAGTGAGCAGTTCTTC.

This clonotype appeared a few times. This chain connects TRBV11-2 to TRBJ2-5, with 11 bases matching TRBD1. The germline V gene encodes CDR1 SGHAT and CDR2 FQNNGV. The CDR3 is 15 amino acids. V gave up 1 base and J gave up 5 bases; unmatched junction bases: 3. CDR3 DNA: TGTGCCAGCAGCTTAGGGACAGGGGGCGAGGAGACCCAGTACTTC. It specifies CASSLGTGGEETQYF.

This clonotype appeared a few times. V and J are TRBV5-6 and TRBJ2-3, with D perhaps matching TRBD1 (6 bases). The CDR3 consists of 16 residues. The V end was cut by 1 base, the J end by 2 bases, with 14 bases between. CDR1 and CDR2 (germline): SGHDT, YYEEEE. Here the CDR3 reads CASSLKLGAATDTQYF. The CDR3 coding sequence is TGTGCCAGCAGCTTGAAGCTGGGGGCGGCCACAGATACGCAGTATTTT.

The gene calls are TRBV7-9 and TRBJ2-3, with TRBD2 matching 7 bases. With 7 bases clipped from V and 1 base from J, the junction kept 11 bases outside the gene matches. CDR1 and CDR2 (germline): SEHNR, FQNEAQ (reference sequence). CDR3 size: 16 residues. CDR3 protein: CASNFESGGGTDTQYF. The CDR3 bases are TGTGCCAGCAACTTCGAGTCGGGAGGCGGCACAGATACGCAGTATTTT.